This passage covers 29 T cell receptor beta chains from one sample sequenced in a study of OX40 agonist ivuxolimab in advanced cancers. The method was immunoSEQ multiplex PCR; TCRdb's version includes in-frame clones alone and lacks a portion of them. The table includes about 59,000 clones, over 70% detected once. The sequenced sample was CD4+ or CD8+ T cells sorted from blood, obtained in a trial of the OX40 agonist ivuxolimab. Every receptor here comes from an adult with an advanced solid tumor such as melanoma, head and neck, liver or kidney cancer.

The J gene is TRBJ2-4, the V gene TRBV11-2; 7 bases map to TRBD1. The J segment lost 0 bases and the V segment lost 5 bases, leaving 7 bases of the junction unmatched. The germline V gene encodes CDR1 SGHAT and CDR2 FQNNGV. The CDR3 runs 16 residues. DNA of the CDR3: TGTGCCAGCAGCCCAAGACAGGGAATAGCCAAAAACATTCAGTACTTC. Its protein is CASSPRQGIAKNIQYF.

This sequence joins TRBV6-5 and TRBJ2-7; possible D gene TRBD1, 5 bases. The CDR3 has 13 amino acids. The ends were cut back, 5 bases at V and 4 bases at J, with 12 bases in the middle. Germline CDR1 is MNHEY and CDR2 is SVGAGI. CDR3 bases: TGTGCCAGCAGTGAACCAGGGTGGTACGAGCAGTACTTC. It codes for CASSEPGWYEQYF.

The V gene is TRBV7-2, the J gene TRBJ1-2; 7 positions agree with TRBD1. The J segment lost 2 bases and the V segment lost 3 bases, leaving 3 bases of the junction unmatched. Germline CDR1 and CDR2: SGHTA and FQGNSA. The CDR3 is made up of 14 amino acids. As DNA, the CDR3 is TGTGCCAGCAGCTTGGAGACAGGGAACTATGGCTACACCTTC. Translated: CASSLETGNYGYTF.

The chain employs TRBV7-2 and TRBJ1-4; 10 nucleotides align to TRBD1. V was clipped by 5 bases and J by 7 bases; unmatched bases: 7. Looked up from germline, CDR1 is SGHTA and CDR2 is FQGNSA. This CDR3 region has 15 residues. This CDR3 is CASSRDRGTFEKLFF. CDR3 in DNA: TGTGCCAGCAGCAGGGACAGGGGCACTTTTGAAAAACTGTTTTTT.

This clone was seen once. The chain uses TRBV30 and TRBJ1-4; D gene ambiguous. CDR3 length: 14 amino acids. V shed 3 bases and J shed 4 bases, with 12 bases lying between them. Per germline, CDR1 GTSNPN and CDR2 SVGIG (reference sequence). The CDR3: CAWSPLSLNEKLFF. CDR3 DNA sequence: TGTGCCTGGAGCCCGCTCTCCCTTAATGAAAAACTGTTTTTT.

This sequence joins TRBV18 and TRBJ1-5; the D gene is possibly TRBD1 (6 bases). Germline CDR1 reads KGHSH; CDR2 reads LQKENI. V was cut by 3 bases and J by 1 base, with 7 bases left in between. CDR3 length equals 14 residues. The chain's CDR3 is CASSPQGSNQPQHF. CDR3 in DNA: TGTGCCAGCTCACCCCAGGGGAGCAATCAGCCCCAGCATTTT.

The table lists this clone with a count of one. The rearrangement joins TRBV5-1 to TRBJ2-2; D gene unclear. This CDR3 spans 14 amino acids. V was clipped by 0 bases and J by 5 bases, with 8 bases between them. Germline V gene sequence: CDR1 SGHRS, CDR2 YFSETQ. CDR3 nucleotides: TGCGCCAGCAGCTTGGGGGATCGTACCGGGGAGCTGTTTTTT. As protein: CASSLGDRTGELFF.

The table lists this clone with a few counts. This chain uses TRBV30 with TRBJ2-1, with D unclear. Germline assignment: CDR1 GTSNPN and CDR2 SVGIG (reference sequence). This CDR3 contains 12 residues. V shed 2 bases and J shed 5 bases, with 7 bases lying between them. Written as DNA, the CDR3 is TGTGCCTGGAGTCTTGGGAACAATGAGCAGTTCTTC. This translates into CAWSLGNNEQFF.

V gene TRBV6-5 combines with J gene TRBJ2-7; 8 positions agree with TRBD1. Germline V gene sequence: CDR1 MNHEY, CDR2 SVGAGI. The CDR3 has 15 residues. Trimming at V came to 1 base and at J to 2 bases, leaving 4 bases not matched to a gene. CDR3: CASSYFTGGTYEQYF. In nucleotides, the CDR3 is TGTGCCAGCAGTTACTTTACAGGGGGAACCTACGAGCAGTACTTC.

The rearrangement joins TRBV6-5 to TRBJ2-4, with 7 bases fitting TRBD1. Germline CDR1 MNHEY, CDR2 SVGAGI. The CDR3 is made up of 14 amino acids. The V gene end was trimmed by 5 bases and the J gene end by 6 bases; junction bases not matched to a gene: 7. The CDR3 DNA reads as TGTGCCAGCAGTCCAGACAGGGTGGTAAACATTCAGTACTTC. Encoded protein: CASSPDRVVNIQYF.

J is TRBJ2-2 and V is TRBV19; D remains unclear. Trimming left V 1 base short and J 4 bases short, with 10 bases between. CDR3 size: 15 residues. Germline CDR1 LNHDA, CDR2 SQIVND (reference sequence). The CDR3 sequence: CASSIAVTGTGELFF. In nucleotides, the CDR3 is TGTGCCAGTAGTATAGCTGTCACGGGCACCGGGGAGCTGTTTTTT. The full variable domain, its missing parts supplied by reference TRBV19 and TRBJ2-2, is DGGITQSPKYLFRKEGQNVTLSCEQNLNHDAMYWYRQDPGQGLRLIYYSQIVNDFQKGDIAEGYSVSREKKESFPLTVTSAQKNPTAFYLCASSIAVTGTGELFFGEGSRLTVL.

The chain couples TRBV28 to TRBJ2-7; 7 bases match TRBD2. There are 15 residues in the CDR3. Germline CDR1 and CDR2: MDHEN and SYDVKM. The V segment lost 2 bases and the J segment 0 bases; nucleotides outside the gene matches: 4. This CDR3 is CASSLGGDRSYEQYF. The CDR3 region has the DNA TGTGCCAGCAGTTTAGGGGGGGACCGCTCCTACGAGCAGTACTTC.

This chain joins TRBV14 and TRBJ2-2; D is undetermined. This CDR3 region has 16 residues. In germline, CDR1 is SGHDN, CDR2 FVKESK. V was cut by 1 base and J by 1 base, with 10 bases left in between. The CDR3 region is CASSQALRVNTGELFF. The DNA of the CDR3 is TGTGCCAGCAGCCAAGCCCTAAGGGTGAACACCGGGGAGCTGTTTTTT.

This chain links TRBV6-7 with TRBJ1-1; 9 nucleotides match TRBD1. TRBV6-7 carries the ORF label, with uncertain function. The CDR3 contains 15 residues. J lost 5 bases, V lost 2 bases, and 6 bases had no gene match. The chain's CDR3 is CASSYEGQGKTEAFF. The CDR3 DNA sequence: TGTGCCAGCAGTTACGAGGGACAGGGAAAAACTGAAGCTTTCTTT.

The chain joins TRBV7-2 to TRBJ1-3; D gene uncertain. The CDR3 covers 14 residues. Germline CDR1 and CDR2: SGHTA and FQGNSA. The V gene lost 3 bases and the J gene lost 2 bases, with 8 bases spanning the gap. In DNA, the CDR3 is TGTGCCAGCAGCTTCTCCCCGCCTGGAAACACCATATATTTT. It translates to CASSFSPPGNTIYF.

The chain recombines TRBV5-6 with TRBJ1-2; the match to TRBD1 covers 9 bases. This CDR3 spans 16 amino acids. Germline CDR1 SGHDT, CDR2 YYEEEE. V shed 3 bases, J shed 5 bases, and the junction held 11 bases outside the gene matches. CDR3 in amino acids: CASSYYFRDRAYGYTF. The CDR3 bases are TGTGCCAGCAGCTATTATTTCCGGGACAGGGCGTATGGCTACACCTTC. The whole variable domain, filled in from reference TRBV5-6 and TRBJ1-2, reads DAGVTQSPTHLIKTRGQQVTLRCSPKSGHDTVSWYQQALGQGPQFIFQYYEEEERQRGNFPDRFSGHQFPNYSSELNVNALLLGDSALYLCASSYYFRDRAYGYTFGSGTRLTVV.

Judged by abundance, this clone is medium-sized. This sequence joins TRBV5-1 and TRBJ1-6; D unclear. The CDR3 totals 14 residues. Germline lookup yields CDR1 SGHRS and CDR2 YFSETQ. V was cut by 3 bases and J by 7 bases, with 11 bases left in between. CDR3 region: CASSSQGSNSPLHF. As DNA, the CDR3 is TGCGCCAGCAGCTCGCAAGGGTCCAATTCACCCCTCCACTTT.

The chain is built from TRBV30 and TRBJ1-3; D gene uncertain. In germline, CDR1 is GTSNPN, CDR2 SVGIG (reference sequence). V lost 6 bases and J lost 0, with 12 bases in between. This CDR3 spans 14 amino acids. CDR3 bases: TGTGCCTGCTTTCCTGCGATCTCTGGAAACACCATATATTTT. Amino acids: CACFPAISGNTIYF.

The V gene is TRBV9, the J gene TRBJ2-5, with TRBD1 matching 9 bases. Germline trimming cut 0 bases from V and 5 bases from J; bases unmatched to any gene: 5. Germline V gene data show CDR1 as SGDLS and CDR2 as YYNGEE. The CDR3 runs to 15 residues. CDR3 amino acids: CASSVGGQGRETQYF. CDR3 DNA sequence: TGTGCCAGCAGCGTAGGAGGACAGGGGAGGGAGACCCAGTACTTC.

The chain is built from TRBV7-9 and TRBJ1-5, with D uncertain. Trimming left V 5 bases short and J 5 bases short, with 13 bases between. The CDR3 loop spans 14 amino acids. The germline V gene encodes CDR1 SEHNR and CDR2 FQNEAQ (reference sequence). This CDR3 is CASSPHSVYQPQHF. In DNA form, the CDR3 reads TGTGCCAGCAGCCCCCACAGTGTCTATCAGCCCCAGCATTTT.

The chain uses TRBV18 and TRBJ2-1, with 11 bases identical to TRBD2. The CDR3 spans 22 residues. V trimming: 3 bases; J trimming: 4 bases; junction bases outside the gene matches: 23. Per the germline V gene, CDR1 is KGHSH and CDR2 is LQKENI. CDR3 in amino acids: CASSPRSGGVYNPRTIYNEQFF. The CDR3 DNA reads as TGTGCCAGCTCACCTCGTAGCGGGGGGGTATATAACCCCAGAACTATATACAATGAGCAGTTCTTC. Supplemented by reference TRBV18 and TRBJ2-1, the full variable domain reads NAGVMQNPRHLVRRRGQEARLRCSPMKGHSHVYWYRQLPEEGLKFMVYLQKENIIDESGMPKERFSAEFPKEGPSILRIQQVVRGDSAAYFCASSPRSGGVYNPRTIYNEQFFGPGTRLTVL.

The J gene is TRBJ2-1, the V gene TRBV10-3, with TRBD1 identical over 8 bases. CDR3 length: 15 residues. J gave up 3 bases and V 4 bases, and 5 bases lay outside the gene matches. The germline gives CDR1 ENHRY, CDR2 SYGVKD. CDR3 bases: TGTGCCATCAGTGGGACAGGGAGTTACTACAATGAGCAGTTCTTC. Its translation is CAISGTGSYYNEQFF.

CDR3 in amino acids: CASSLAPTTSGSWGVEDEQFF. CDR3 sequence (DNA): TGCGCCAGCAGCTTGGCCCCCACGACTAGCGGGAGTTGGGGGGTAGAGGATGAGCAGTTCTTC. The chain employs TRBV5-1 and TRBJ2-1; TRBD2 aligns across 12 bases. Germline loops: CDR1 SGHRS, CDR2 YFSETQ. The J segment lost 8 bases and the V segment lost 0 bases, leaving 21 bases of the junction unmatched. CDR3 length equals 21 residues. Together with reference TRBV5-1 and TRBJ2-1, the CDR3 gives the full variable domain: KAGVTQTPRYLIKTRGQQVTLSCSPISGHRSVSWYQQTPGQGLQFLFEYFSETQRNKGNFPGRFSGRQFSNSRSEMNVSTLELGDSALYLCASSLAPTTSGSWGVEDEQFFGPGTRLTVL.

This rearrangement joins TRBV27 to TRBJ2-1; TRBD2 matches 8 bases. The CDR3 sequence is 18 residues long. Germline assignment: CDR1 MNHEY and CDR2 SMNVEV (reference sequence). The V and J ends lost 6 bases and 8 bases, in that order; junction bases with no gene match: 21. CDR3 coding DNA: TGTGCCAGCAGCCCGGACTCGATCGGGACTAGAGTGGTATATGAGCAGTTCTTC. Its translation: CASSPDSIGTRVVYEQFF.

V and J are TRBV7-2 and TRBJ1-2; maybe TRBD1 (5 bases). This CDR3 is built from 12 residues. Deletions cut 5 bases from V and 11 bases from J, with 15 bases between. The V gene's germline CDR1 is SGHTA and CDR2 FQGNSA. CDR3 protein: CASSPDTGIYTF. CDR3 sequence (DNA): TGTGCCAGCAGCCCGGACACTGGTATATACACCTTC.

The chain recombines TRBV6-5 with TRBJ2-7; TRBD1 matches at 9 bases. V lost 7 bases to trimming and J lost 2 bases; unmatched junction nucleotides: 12. Germline assignment: CDR1 MNHEY and CDR2 SVGAGI. The CDR3 sequence is 16 residues long. CDR3 coding DNA: TGTGCCAGCAATTATGCCCGGGGACAGGGTCCCTACGAGCAGTACTTC. Amino acid sequence: CASNYARGQGPYEQYF.

CDR3 sequence (DNA): TGTGCCAGCAGCTTAGGCAGCGGAGGTTTCTCTGGGACCATATATTTT. Its translation: CASSLGSGGFSGTIYF. The chain employs TRBV7-8 and TRBJ1-3; D is uncertain. V gave up 1 base and J gave up 10 bases, with 20 bases separating them. The length of the CDR3 is 16 residues. Germline CDR1 reads SGHVS; CDR2 reads FQNEAQ.

This clone was observed a few times. The gene calls are TRBV7-6 and TRBJ2-3; no reliable D call. CDR1 is SGHVS and CDR2 is FNYEAQ in the germline V gene. V lost 0 bases, J lost 5 bases, and 3 bases lay in between. This CDR3 region has 12 residues. This CDR3 is CASSLALDTQYF. CDR3 DNA: TGTGCCAGCAGCTTAGCGCTAGATACGCAGTATTTT.

This clone was observed a single time. This rearrangement joins TRBV27 to TRBJ1-5, with D maybe TRBD1 (6 bases). This CDR3 has 13 residues. CDR1 and CDR2 (germline): MNHEY, SMNVEV (reference sequence). V was clipped by 5 bases and J by 13 bases, with 18 bases between them. Written as DNA, the CDR3 is TGTGCCAGCAGTCTCACATGGCAACAGGGTCAGCATTTT. Translated, it gives CASSLTWQQGQHF.